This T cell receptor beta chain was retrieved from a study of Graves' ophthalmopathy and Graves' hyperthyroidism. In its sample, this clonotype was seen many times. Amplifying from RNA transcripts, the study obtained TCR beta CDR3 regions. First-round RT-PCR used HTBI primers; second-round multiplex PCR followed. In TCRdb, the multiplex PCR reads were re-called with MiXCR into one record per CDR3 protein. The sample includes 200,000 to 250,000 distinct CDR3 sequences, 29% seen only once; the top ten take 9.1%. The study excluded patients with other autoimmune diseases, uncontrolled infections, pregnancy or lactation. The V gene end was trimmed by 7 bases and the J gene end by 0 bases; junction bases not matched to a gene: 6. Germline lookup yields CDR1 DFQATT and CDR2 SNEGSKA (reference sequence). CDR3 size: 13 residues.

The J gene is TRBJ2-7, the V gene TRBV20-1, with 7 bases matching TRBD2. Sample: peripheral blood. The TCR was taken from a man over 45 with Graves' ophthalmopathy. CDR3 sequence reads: CSVPGRNSYEQYF. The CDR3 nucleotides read TGCAGTGTTCCCGGGAGGAACTCCTACGAGCAGTACTTC.